This T cell receptor (beta chain) was profiled in a study of T cells after posttransplantation cyclophosphamide. Busulfan-fludarabine conditioning, marrow transplant, and cyclophosphamide on days +3 and +4 were administered. Looked up from germline, CDR1 is SGHNT and CDR2 is YYREEE (reference sequence). Trimming removed 4 bases at V and 3 bases at J, with 16 bases between. The length of the CDR3 is 16 residues. Clones were sequenced by immunoSEQ multiplex PCR, and TCRdb holds only the in-frame ones, with some missing. Listed for the sample are about 3,100 clones, none seen a single time. Study-level results: TRB clonality was highly associated with recipient CMV seropositivity and reactivation. Donor-recipient repertoire similarity was low at 1-2 months, rising over year one. Skin or GI-infiltrating T cells shared few TRB sequences with blood.

This clone has a count of ten or more. What it binds is unknown. This receptor was identified in a female patient aged 40-50 years who received an allogeneic stem cell transplant from a related donor, was CMV-positive, and had no GVHD. Some T cells here may be from the graft donor. The source material was PBMCs, sampled 84 days after allogeneic stem cell transplant with posttransplant cyclophosphamide. The rearrangement uses TRBV5-4 and TRBJ1-4; D may be TRBD1 (6 bases). The CDR3 protein is CASSPNARGPNEKLFF. CDR3 in DNA: TGTGCCAGCAGCCCGAATGCCAGGGGCCCTAATGAAAAACTGTTTTTT.